The 32 T cell receptor beta chains given below trace back to one sample, sequenced in a study of blood T cell repertoires in COVID-19. Generated by immunoSEQ multiplex PCR, the TCRdb table keeps only in-frame clones and is missing some. Of over 75,000 clones listed, roughly 90% are singletons. Sequenced sample: peripheral blood. The receptors were gathered from a human donor with active COVID-19. The donor label of this sample is uncertain.

In regard to this clone: This same CDR3 is encoded by further DNA sequences in the sample. The chain carries TRBV3-1 (or the pseudogene TRBV3-2) and TRBJ2-5; TRBD2 might be the D (5 bases). The CDR3 spans 12 residues. The germline V gene encodes CDR1 LGHDT and CDR2 YNNKEL (reference sequence). The V end lost 1 base, the J end lost 5 bases, and 5 bases lay between the germline ends. CDR3 sequence: CASSQGGETQYF. The CDR3 DNA reads as TGTGCCAGCAGCCAAGGCGGGGAGACCCAGTACTTC.

V usage is TRBV18 and J usage is TRBJ2-1; 8 positions match TRBD1. With 2 bases clipped from V and 5 bases from J, the junction kept 2 bases outside the gene matches. The CDR3 contains 14 residues. Germline CDR1 and CDR2: KGHSH and LQKENI. The CDR3: CASSPGQGHNEQFF. As DNA, the CDR3 is TGTGCCAGCTCACCAGGACAGGGCCACAATGAGCAGTTCTTC.

This chain uses TRBV5-1 with TRBJ2-7; 8 nucleotides align to TRBD1. Germline CDR1 SGHRS, CDR2 YFSETQ. This CDR3 comprises 14 residues. J gave up 0 bases and V 3 bases, and 2 bases lay outside the gene matches. This CDR3 reads CASSWDRFSYEQYF. DNA for the CDR3: TGCGCCAGCAGCTGGGACAGGTTCTCCTACGAGCAGTACTTC.

This clone was counted a single time. The rearrangement links TRBV7-2 to TRBJ1-6; 7 bases align to TRBD1. The trim removed 5 bases at V and 10 bases at J, leaving 8 bases unmatched. The CDR3 sequence is 14 residues long. Germline values: CDR1 SGHTA, CDR2 FQGNSA. CDR3 sequence: CASSTRQGSSPLHF. The CDR3 nucleotides read TGTGCCAGCAGCACCCGACAGGGATCCTCACCCCTCCACTTT.

V gene TRBV5-5 combines with J gene TRBJ2-3, with a possible D match to TRBD1 (6 bases). CDR1 SGHKS and CDR2 YYEKEE come from the germline V gene (reference sequence). V was shortened by 0 bases and J by 4 bases, with 9 bases between the two germline ends. This CDR3 spans 14 amino acids. The CDR3 is CASSLGGGPDTQYF. DNA of the CDR3: TGTGCCAGCAGCTTGGGAGGGGGTCCAGATACGCAGTATTTT.

This chain uses TRBV2 with TRBJ1-2; 10 bases align to TRBD1. Germline CDR1 SNHLY, CDR2 FYNNEI. This CDR3 has 15 amino acids. V shed 5 bases and J 5 bases; nucleotides not matched to a gene: 8. The CDR3: CASSPTTGGYYGYTF. The CDR3 coding sequence is TGTGCCAGCAGTCCAACGACAGGGGGCTATTATGGCTACACCTTC.

The V call is TRBV4-3, the J call TRBJ2-2, with 7 bases lining up with TRBD2. The junction had 10 bases not matched to a gene; V was cut back by 0 bases and J by 0 bases. Germline V gene lookup returns CDR1 LGHNA and CDR2 YSLEER. The length of the CDR3 is 19 residues. CDR3 sequence: CASSQDPPSGYANTGELFF. The DNA of the CDR3 is TGCGCCAGCAGCCAAGATCCGCCTAGCGGCTACGCGAACACCGGGGAGCTGTTTTTT.

The chain couples TRBV11-2 to TRBJ2-1; 15 nucleotides align to TRBD2. V lost 4 bases and J lost 6; bases outside the gene matches: 1. Germline CDR1 and CDR2: SGHAT and FQNNGV. The CDR3 is 15 amino acids. DNA of the CDR3: TGTGCCAGCAGCTGGACTAGCGGGGGGGGCAATGAGCAGTTCTTC. Translation gives CASSWTSGGGNEQFF.

The chain employs TRBV5-1 and TRBJ2-1; 7 bases agree with TRBD1. In germline, CDR1 is SGHRS, CDR2 YFSETQ. The junction had 8 bases not matched to a gene; V was cut back by 1 base and J by 7 bases. CDR3 length equals 15 residues. CDR3 nucleotides: TGCGCCAGCAGCTTGCACAGGGGCGACTATAATGAGCAGTTCTTC. It codes for CASSLHRGDYNEQFF.

The chain combines TRBV28 with TRBJ1-1; possibly TRBD1 for D (5 bases). The CDR3 is 12 amino acids. The germline gives CDR1 MDHEN, CDR2 SYDVKM. V was pared by 2 bases and J by 11 bases, with 12 bases between. CDR3 region: CASSLPGGKAFF. The CDR3 DNA reads TGTGCCAGCAGTTTACCGGGGGGAAAGGCTTTCTTT.

The chain combines TRBV7-7 with TRBJ2-5, with 11 nucleotides matching TRBD1. V was pared by 2 bases and J by 2 bases, with 4 bases of the junction left unmatched. Germline V lookup: CDR1 SSHAT, CDR2 FNYEAQ (reference sequence). The CDR3 extends over 16 amino acids. As DNA, the CDR3 is TGTGCCAGCAGCTTATTCGGGACAGGGGGTCAAGAGACCCAGTACTTC. It specifies CASSLFGTGGQETQYF.

The CDR3 sequence is CASSLVPTSGSEQFF. Written as DNA, the CDR3 is TGTGCCAGCAGCTTAGTCCCGACTAGCGGGTCTGAGCAGTTCTTC. V and J are TRBV7-2 and TRBJ2-1, with 10 bases identical to TRBD2. The CDR3 covers 15 residues. J was trimmed by 9 bases and V by 1 base; bases with no gene match: 6. Germline assignment: CDR1 SGHTA and CDR2 FQGNSA.

This clone was detected only a few times. The chain carries TRBV18 and TRBJ1-2; D not certain. The germline gives CDR1 KGHSH, CDR2 LQKENI. This CDR3 comprises 12 residues. The V end was cut by 6 bases, the J end by 0 bases, with 5 bases between. Here the CDR3 reads CASSGANYGYTF. In DNA form, the CDR3 reads TGTGCCAGCTCCGGGGCTAACTATGGCTACACCTTC.

The J gene is TRBJ1-4, the V gene TRBV12-3 or TRBV12-4; D gene uncertain. Trimming removed 2 bases from V and 13 bases from J, with 14 bases in between. The CDR3 runs to 13 residues. The chain's CDR3 is CASSLIVRGGLFF. The CDR3 DNA follows: TGTGCCAGCAGTTTAATTGTTCGGGGTGGACTGTTTTTT.

The chain uses TRBV6-1 and TRBJ2-5, with 14 bases matching TRBD2. This CDR3 comprises 17 residues. V was pared by 4 bases and J by 1 base, with 5 bases of the junction left unmatched. Looked up from germline, CDR1 is MNHNS and CDR2 is SASEGT. The CDR3 DNA reads TGTGCCAGCAGTGGACTAGCGGGGGGGCTGGTCCAAGAGACCCAGTACTTC. It specifies CASSGLAGGLVQETQYF.

The chain links TRBV2 to TRBJ2-3; the match to TRBD2 covers 9 bases. J lost 1 base, V lost 6 bases, and 8 bases had no gene match. Germline V gene sequence: CDR1 SNHLY, CDR2 FYNNEI. The CDR3 length is 16 residues. The CDR3 loop is CASSSNSGGRTDTQYF. The CDR3 DNA sequence: TGTGCCAGCAGCAGTAATAGCGGGGGACGCACAGATACGCAGTATTTT.

The rearrangement links TRBV20-1 to TRBJ1-4; D is uncertain. Germline V lookup: CDR1 DFQATT, CDR2 SNEGSKA (reference sequence). The V gene lost 3 bases and the J gene lost 7 bases, with 12 bases spanning the gap. The CDR3 is made up of 13 amino acids. Written as DNA, the CDR3 is TGCAGTGCTAGTATTCGCCCTAGTGAAAAACTGTTTTTT. As protein: CSASIRPSEKLFF.

This sequence joins TRBV24-1 and TRBJ2-3; 7 bases map to TRBD1. Trimming removed 3 bases from V and 0 bases from J; junction bases left unmatched: 8. Germline CDR1 is KGHDR and CDR2 is SFDVKD. The CDR3 is 17 residues long. The CDR3 coding sequence is TGTGCCACCAGTGATCTCTTATCGACAGGGAGCACAGATACGCAGTATTTT. Protein sequence: CATSDLLSTGSTDTQYF.

This rearrangement joins TRBV28 to TRBJ2-1; a weak D match, TRBD1 (6 bases). The CDR3 is 17 amino acids. V shed 6 bases and J shed 2 bases, with 20 bases lying between them. CDR1 and CDR2 (germline): MDHEN, SYDVKM. In DNA form, the CDR3 reads TGTGCCAGCAGCTCAGGGACATCTACTATCGCCTACAATGAGCAGTTCTTC. Translation: CASSSGTSTIAYNEQFF.

V gene TRBV30 combines with J gene TRBJ2-1; the match to TRBD2 covers 9 bases. The CDR3 extends over 14 amino acids. Germline V gives CDR1 GTSNPN, CDR2 SVGIG (reference sequence). Trimming cost V 0 bases and J 14 bases; bases outside gene matches: 11. This CDR3 is CAWSVRTSGPHEFF. CDR3 nucleotide sequence: TGTGCCTGGAGTGTGAGAACTAGCGGGCCCCACGAGTTCTTC.

The rearrangement links TRBV5-1 to TRBJ2-7; the D gene is possibly TRBD2 (5 bases). The CDR3 runs to 15 residues. Trimming removed 0 bases at V and 7 bases at J, with 17 bases between. CDR1 and CDR2 (germline): SGHRS, YFSETQ. CDR3 DNA: TGCGCCAGCAGCTTGGTTGTGAGCGGAGGTTTTGAGCAGTACTTC. Encoded protein: CASSLVVSGGFEQYF. The full variable domain, rest sourced from reference TRBV5-1 and TRBJ2-7, is KAGVTQTPRYLIKTRGQQVTLSCSPISGHRSVSWYQQTPGQGLQFLFEYFSETQRNKGNFPGRFSGRQFSNSRSEMNVSTLELGDSALYLCASSLVVSGGFEQYFGPGTRLTVT.

The chain recombines TRBV3-1 (or the pseudogene TRBV3-2) with TRBJ2-3; 7 bases align to TRBD1. After removal of 5 bases from V and 2 bases from J, the junction contained 7 bases not matched to a gene. The CDR3 runs to 15 residues. Germline V gene data show CDR1 as LGHDT and CDR2 as YNNKEL (reference sequence). CDR3 sequence reads: CASSKRDRNTDTQYF. CDR3 nucleotides: TGTGCCAGCAGCAAACGGGACAGAAACACAGATACGCAGTATTTT.

This chain joins TRBV18 and TRBJ1-2; 8 nucleotides line up with TRBD1. The CDR3 has 14 amino acids. The germline gives CDR1 KGHSH, CDR2 LQKENI. Losses at the gene ends were 5 bases for V and 4 bases for J; bases not matched to a gene: 6. The CDR3 sequence: CASSVDRELYGYTF. CDR3 DNA: TGTGCCAGCTCAGTGGACAGGGAACTCTATGGCTACACCTTC.

This chain uses TRBV2 with TRBJ2-7, with TRBD1 matching 8 bases. The CDR3 is made up of 14 amino acids. The junction had 3 bases not matched to a gene; V was cut back by 2 bases and J by 3 bases. Looked up from germline, CDR1 is SNHLY and CDR2 is FYNNEI. CDR3 coding DNA: TGTGCCAGCAGTGAACCGGACAGGGACTACGAGCAGTACTTC. The encoded protein is CASSEPDRDYEQYF.

V gene TRBV5-1 combines with J gene TRBJ1-6; TRBD1 might be the D (5 bases). Trimming stripped 4 bases from V and 0 bases from J, with 14 bases between. Germline V CDR1 and CDR2: SGHRS, YFSETQ. The CDR3 is made up of 17 amino acids. CDR3 sequence (DNA): TGCGCCAGCAGCATCTTTGGGGGGAGCTCCTATAATTCACCCCTCCACTTT. It specifies CASSIFGGSSYNSPLHF. Full variable domain (rest looked up from reference TRBV5-1 and TRBJ1-6): KAGVTQTPRYLIKTRGQQVTLSCSPISGHRSVSWYQQTPGQGLQFLFEYFSETQRNKGNFPGRFSGRQFSNSRSEMNVSTLELGDSALYLCASSIFGGSSYNSPLHFGNGTRLTVT.

The chain has TRBV7-3 and TRBJ2-1; 8 bases line up with TRBD2. The CDR3 is made up of 17 amino acids. Trimming cost V 5 bases and J 2 bases; bases outside gene matches: 11. CDR1 and CDR2 (germline): SGHTA, FQGTGA. CDR3 DNA: TGTGCCAGCAGCCCTAGGGGGGCGGGGGGACCCTACAATGAGCAGTTCTTC. Translation gives CASSPRGAGGPYNEQFF.

The gene calls are TRBV27 and TRBJ1-6; TRBD1 matches at 7 bases. With V trimmed by 6 bases and J by 9 bases, 8 bases remained unmatched. The CDR3 is 14 residues long. The germline gives CDR1 MNHEY, CDR2 SMNVEV (reference sequence). Here the CDR3 DNA reads TGTGCCAGCAGGCGAAGGGGGCTCGGTTCACCCCTCCACTTT. This translates into CASRRRGLGSPLHF.

The J gene is TRBJ1-4, the V gene TRBV6-2 or TRBV6-3; 10 nucleotides agree with TRBD1. The trim removed 6 bases at V and 8 bases at J, leaving 12 bases unmatched. Germline assignment: CDR1 MNHEY and CDR2 SVGEGT. CDR3 length: 16 residues. The CDR3 DNA is TGTGCCAGCAGCCGCGGGACAGGGGCTCTAGGGGAAAAACTGTTTTTT. Amino acid sequence: CASSRGTGALGEKLFF.

The chain has TRBV5-1 and TRBJ2-5; 14 nucleotides align to TRBD2. V shed 2 bases, J shed 3 bases, and the junction held 6 bases outside the gene matches. Germline assignment: CDR1 SGHRS and CDR2 YFSETQ. The CDR3 is 17 amino acids. The CDR3 sequence: CASSLGLAGGMKETQYF. CDR3 nucleotides: TGCGCCAGCAGCTTAGGACTAGCGGGGGGTATGAAAGAGACCCAGTACTTC.

This clone was counted a few times. The CDR3 region is CASSLVTGIDEQYF. The CDR3 nucleotides are TGTGCCAGCAGCTTAGTTACAGGCATCGACGAGCAGTACTTC. The genes are TRBV7-9 and TRBJ2-7; possibly TRBD1 for D (5 bases). Germline V gene lookup returns CDR1 SEHNR and CDR2 FQNEAQ (reference sequence). The CDR3 loop spans 14 amino acids. V lost 1 base, J lost 5 bases, and 12 bases lay in between. The full variable domain, in which reference TRBV7-9 and TRBJ2-7 provide the parts outside the CDR3, is DTGVSQNPRHKITKRGQNVTFRCDPISEHNRLYWYRQTLGQGPEFLTYFQNEAQLEKSRLLSDRFSAERPKGSFSTLEIQRTEQGDSAMYLCASSLVTGIDEQYFGPGTRLTVT.

The chain carries TRBV9 and TRBJ2-5, with 8 bases that match TRBD1. CDR1 and CDR2 (germline): SGDLS, YYNGEE. Germline trimming cut 0 bases from V and 5 bases from J; bases unmatched to any gene: 6. CDR3 length equals 15 residues. The CDR3 reads CASSVDQGAKETQYF. The DNA for the CDR3 is TGTGCCAGCAGCGTAGATCAGGGGGCTAAGGAGACCCAGTACTTC.

The CDR3, as DNA: TGTGCCAGCAGTATGGGCTGGGCCCCCTATGGCTACACCTTC. Its protein is CASSMGWAPYGYTF. The chain couples TRBV3-1 (or the pseudogene TRBV3-2) to TRBJ1-2; D gene ambiguous. This CDR3 is 14 amino acids long. Trimming took off 6 bases at V and 4 bases at J, with 15 bases between the two ends. Germline lookup yields CDR1 LGHDT and CDR2 YNNKEL (reference sequence).